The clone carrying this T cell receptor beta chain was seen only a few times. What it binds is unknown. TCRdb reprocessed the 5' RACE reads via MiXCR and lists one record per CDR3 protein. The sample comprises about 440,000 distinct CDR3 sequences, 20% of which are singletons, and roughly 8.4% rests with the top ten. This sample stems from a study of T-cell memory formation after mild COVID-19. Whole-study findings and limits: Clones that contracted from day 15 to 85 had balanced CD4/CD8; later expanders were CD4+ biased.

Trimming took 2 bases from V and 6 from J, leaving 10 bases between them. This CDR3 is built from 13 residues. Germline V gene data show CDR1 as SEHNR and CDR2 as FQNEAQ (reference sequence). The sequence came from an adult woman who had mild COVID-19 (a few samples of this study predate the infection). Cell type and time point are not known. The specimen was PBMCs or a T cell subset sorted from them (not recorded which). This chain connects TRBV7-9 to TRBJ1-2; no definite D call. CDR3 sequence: CASSLMLRDGYTF. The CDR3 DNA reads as TGTGCCAGCAGCTTAATGTTGAGGGATGGCTACACCTTC.